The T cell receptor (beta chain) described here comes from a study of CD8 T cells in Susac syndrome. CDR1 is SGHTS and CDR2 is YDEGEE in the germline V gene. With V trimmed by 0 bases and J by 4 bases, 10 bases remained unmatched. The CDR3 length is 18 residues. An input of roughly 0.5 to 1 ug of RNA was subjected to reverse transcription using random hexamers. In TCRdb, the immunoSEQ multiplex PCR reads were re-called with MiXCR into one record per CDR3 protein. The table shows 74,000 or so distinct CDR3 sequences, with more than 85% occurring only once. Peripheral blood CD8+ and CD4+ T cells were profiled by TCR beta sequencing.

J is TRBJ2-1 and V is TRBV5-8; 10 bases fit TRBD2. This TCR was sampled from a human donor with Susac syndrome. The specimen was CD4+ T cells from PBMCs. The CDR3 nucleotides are TGTGCCAGCAGCTTGGTTAGCGGGAGGACCAAGATGTACAATGAGCAGTTCTTC. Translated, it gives CASSLVSGRTKMYNEQFF.